Listed below are T cell receptor beta chains from one sample, sequenced in a study of blood T cell repertoires in COVID-19. Some clones are missing from TCRdb's copy, which holds only in-frame ones; the method was immunoSEQ multiplex PCR. The profile shows 110,000 or so clones, roughly 85% of them singletons. The source material was peripheral blood. The receptors shown here come from a man between 35 and 55 years old with acute or convalescent COVID-19. Both conserved end residues are part of each CDR3. Fields, in order: D gene, clone size, J gene, V gene, CDR3 DNA, CDR3 protein. A D gene is named only where the DNA matches it firmly. Clone sizes are given selectively: once, few, many, or a class where the clone is expanded.

>TRBD2|-|TRBJ2-2|TRBV7-6
TGTGCCAGCAGCCGGTTACCTAGCGGGGCTGACACCGGGGAGCTGTTTTTT
CASSRLPSGADTGELFF
>TRBD1|-|TRBJ1-3|TRBV7-2
TGTGCCAGCAGCTCGGACAGGCCAAGCTCTGGAAACACCATATATTTT
CASSSDRPSSGNTIYF
>-|-|TRBJ2-2|TRBV12-3/TRBV12-4
TGTGCCAGCAGTTTCTCGGACACCGGGGAGCTGTTTTTT
CASSFSDTGELFF
>TRBD1|-|TRBJ1-2|TRBV2
TGTGCCAGCAGTACAGGGGTAGGGACTAACTATGGCTACACCTTC
CASSTGVGTNYGYTF
>TRBD2|-|TRBJ2-3|TRBV7-8
TGTGCCAGCAGCTTAGTCCAGCGGGGGGGCCGAGATACGCAGTATTTT
CASSLVQRGGRDTQYF
>TRBD1|-|TRBJ2-5|TRBV5-4
TGTGCCAGCAGCTTGGGAACGACAGGGGGGGAGACCCAGTACTTC
CASSLGTTGGETQYF
>TRBD1|once|TRBJ1-2|TRBV3-1/TRBV3-2
TGTGCCAGCAGCCCCGGGACAGTTATTCGGTCGAACTATGGCTACACCTTC
CASSPGTVIRSNYGYTF
>TRBD2|-|TRBJ2-3|TRBV7-6
TGTGCCAGCAGCTTACTAGCGGGGGGGTCGGATACGCAGTATTTT
CASSLLAGGSDTQYF
>TRBD1|-|TRBJ2-7|TRBV24-1
TGTGCCACCAGTGATGGGGGACAGTTCTCCTACGAGCAGTACTTC
CATSDGGQFSYEQYF
>TRBD1|-|TRBJ1-1|TRBV7-8
TGTGCCAGCAGCTCGGGACAGGGGACCGAAGCTTTCTTT
CASSSGQGTEAFF
>-|-|TRBJ2-7|TRBV19
TGTGCCAGTAGTATAGTGCGGGGATTAGGGTACGAGCAGTACTTC
CASSIVRGLGYEQYF
>-|-|TRBJ2-1|TRBV3-1/TRBV3-2
TGTGCCAGCAGCCCCGGGAACGGCAATGAGCAGTTCTTC
CASSPGNGNEQFF
>-|-|TRBJ2-7|TRBV4-2
TGTGCCAGCAGCCAAACTACTTCCGGGACTGAATACGAGCAGTACTTC
CASSQTTSGTEYEQYF
>TRBD1|-|TRBJ2-7|TRBV5-1
TGCGCCAGACAGCCTGCGGGACAGGGGGACGACGAGCAGTACTTC
CARQPAGQGDDEQYF
>TRBD1|-|TRBJ1-2|TRBV2
TGTGCCAGCAGGGACCCCGGGACAGGGGGCGCGAGGGTACGCGGCTACACCTTC
CASRDPGTGGARVRGYTF
>TRBD2|-|TRBJ2-1|TRBV2
TGTGCCAGCAGTGATAGAGCGGGGACTAATGAGCAGTTCTTC
CASSDRAGTNEQFF
>TRBD1|-|TRBJ1-2|TRBV5-1
TGCGCCAGTAACTATTATCCAGGACAGGGGAATAGCTACACCTTC
CASNYYPGQGNSYTF
>-|-|TRBJ2-3|TRBV4-3
TGCGCCAGCAGCCAAGAAGCAGCGGAGAGCACAGATACGCAGTATTTT
CASSQEAAESTDTQYF
>-|-|TRBJ2-1|TRBV12-3/TRBV12-4
TGTGCCAGCAGGACTTACAATGAGCAGTTCTTC
CASRTYNEQFF
>-|-|TRBJ2-1|TRBV6-6
TGTGCCAGCAGCCGATCCGGCCTGGCGGGGTCCTACAATGAGCAGTTCTTC
CASSRSGLAGSYNEQFF
>TRBD1|-|TRBJ2-1|TRBV2
TGTGCCAGCAGTTGGACAGGGTTCGACAATGAGCAGTTCTTC
CASSWTGFDNEQFF
>-|once|TRBJ1-6|TRBV12-1
TGTGCCAGCAGCCTAAACCGGGGACAGGTAATTCTGTCCCTCCACTTT
CASSLNRGQVILSLHF
>-|-|TRBJ1-2|TRBV7-2
TGTGCCAGCAGCTTAGCGCACAGGGCTAGCTATGGCTACACCTTC
CASSLAHRASYGYTF
>-|-|TRBJ2-7|TRBV27
TGTGCCAGCAGTTTAAGGGGCACGAAGTTTGACTACGAGCAGTACTTC
CASSLRGTKFDYEQYF
>-|-|TRBJ2-3|TRBV5-1
TGCGCCAGCAGCCCTCGGGCTAGCGCAGATACGCAGTATTTT
CASSPRASADTQYF
>-|-|TRBJ2-5|TRBV6-5
TGTGCCAGCAGTTACGAGGGAAAGACCCAGTACTTC
CASSYEGKTQYF
>TRBD2|-|TRBJ2-5|TRBV5-4
TGTGCCAGCAGCCCCCCGGGACTAAAACAAGAGACCCAGTACTTC
CASSPPGLKQETQYF
>-|-|TRBJ1-1|TRBV24-1
TGTGCCACCAGGGCTGGGAGGACTAGAGACACTGAAGCTTTCTTT
CATRAGRTRDTEAFF
>-|-|TRBJ2-7|TRBV19
TGTGCCAGTAGTGGCACCCCCTCCGACGGGGGTTACGAGCAGTACTTC
CASSGTPSDGGYEQYF
>-|-|TRBJ2-3|TRBV19
TGTGCCAGTAGCCCGGCGGGACCACCAGATACGCAGTATTTT
CASSPAGPPDTQYF
>-|-|TRBJ1-1|TRBV19
TGTGCCAGTAGTATGGAGCTATACAGGACGCCATCAGCTTTCTTT
CASSMELYRTPSAFF
>TRBD2|-|TRBJ2-1|TRBV7-9
TGTGCCAGCAGCTTAACCGGAGCTAGCGGCAACAATGAGCAGTTCTTC
CASSLTGASGNNEQFF
>-|-|TRBJ1-6|TRBV20-1
TGCAGTGCTAGTACCGGTCCTAATTCACCCCTCCACTTT
CSASTGPNSPLHF
>-|-|TRBJ2-7|TRBV7-9
TGTGCCAGCAGCCCACCACACAGGGAACCCATCGTGCAGTACTTC
CASSPPHREPIVQYF
>-|-|TRBJ2-5|TRBV11-1
TGTGCCAGCAGCTTATGGCTAGCGAAAGAGACCCAGTACTTC
CASSLWLAKETQYF
>TRBD1|-|TRBJ1-1|TRBV6-5
TGTGCCAGCAGTTTGACACAGGGGGCTGAAGCTTTCTTT
CASSLTQGAEAFF
>-|-|TRBJ2-5|TRBV12-5
TGTGCTAGTGGTTTTCCCGGAGGGTCGCCAGAGACCCAGTACTTC
CASGFPGGSPETQYF
>-|-|TRBJ2-7|TRBV24-1
TGTGCCACCAGTGATTTAGCCGGCTACGAGCAGTACTTC
CATSDLAGYEQYF
>TRBD2|-|TRBJ2-3|TRBV30
TGTGCCTGGACTAGCGGGGGGCAATTAGATACGCAGTATTTT
CAWTSGGQLDTQYF
>-|-|TRBJ2-1|TRBV4-2
TGTGCCAGCAGCCTCCCCCACGGCTCCTACAATGAGCAGTTCTTC
CASSLPHGSYNEQFF
>TRBD1|-|TRBJ2-1|TRBV7-2
TGTGCCAGCAGCCACCGACAGGGGGGTTACAATGAGCAGTTCTTC
CASSHRQGGYNEQFF
>TRBD1|-|TRBJ2-1|TRBV29-1
TGCAGCGTTGTTGGCAGGGGGCGTGATAGCTCCTACAATGAGCAGTTCTTC
CSVVGRGRDSSYNEQFF
>-|-|TRBJ1-2|TRBV27
TGTGCCAGCAGTCGGGACAACAACTATGGCTACACCTTC
CASSRDNNYGYTF
>-|-|TRBJ2-7|TRBV19
TGTGCCAGTAGTCTCGACAGGCACTCCTACGAGCAGTACTTC
CASSLDRHSYEQYF
>TRBD1|-|TRBJ2-1|TRBV11-3
TGTGCCAGCAGCGAAAGGACAGGGGGCTTGAATGAGCAGTTCTTC
CASSERTGGLNEQFF
>TRBD2|-|TRBJ2-2|TRBV11-2
TGTGCCAGCAGCTCGCGGACTAGCGTGTCCGGGGAGCTGTTTTTT
CASSSRTSVSGELFF
>-|-|TRBJ1-4|TRBV4-3
TGCGCCAGCAGCCAATATCCGCGGGACGACAAACTGTTTTTT
CASSQYPRDDKLFF
>TRBD1|-|TRBJ2-7|TRBV6-1
TGTGCCAGCAGTCCACTACAGGGGATCTCCTACGAGCAGTACTTC
CASSPLQGISYEQYF
>-|-|TRBJ2-3|TRBV27
TGTGCCAGCAGTTCCAGGGCCGGAGCAGATACGCAGTATTTT
CASSSRAGADTQYF
>-|once|TRBJ1-1|TRBV5-1
TGCGCCAGCAGCGACGTAGGGGGGAACACTGAAGCTTTCTTT
CASSDVGGNTEAFF
>-|once|TRBJ2-7|TRBV6-2/TRBV6-3
TGTGCCAGCAGTCCAAACCTGACACGGTTATACTTC
CASSPNLTRLYF
>-|-|TRBJ1-1|TRBV27
TGTGCCAGCAGTCCAGGGACACCAGACACTGAAGCTTTCTTT
CASSPGTPDTEAFF
>-|-|TRBJ2-3|TRBV12-5
TGTGCTAGTGGTTTGCCCCAAGGTAGACTTCGCACAGATACGCAGTATTTT
CASGLPQGRLRTDTQYF
>TRBD2|-|TRBJ2-1|TRBV6-4
TGTGCCAGCAGCGTTATGGGGGGGGACTACAATGAGCAGTTCTTC
CASSVMGGDYNEQFF
>-|-|TRBJ1-4|TRBV11-2
TGTGCCAGCAGCCGACAGGCGTCCCCTAATGAAAAACTGTTTTTT
CASSRQASPNEKLFF